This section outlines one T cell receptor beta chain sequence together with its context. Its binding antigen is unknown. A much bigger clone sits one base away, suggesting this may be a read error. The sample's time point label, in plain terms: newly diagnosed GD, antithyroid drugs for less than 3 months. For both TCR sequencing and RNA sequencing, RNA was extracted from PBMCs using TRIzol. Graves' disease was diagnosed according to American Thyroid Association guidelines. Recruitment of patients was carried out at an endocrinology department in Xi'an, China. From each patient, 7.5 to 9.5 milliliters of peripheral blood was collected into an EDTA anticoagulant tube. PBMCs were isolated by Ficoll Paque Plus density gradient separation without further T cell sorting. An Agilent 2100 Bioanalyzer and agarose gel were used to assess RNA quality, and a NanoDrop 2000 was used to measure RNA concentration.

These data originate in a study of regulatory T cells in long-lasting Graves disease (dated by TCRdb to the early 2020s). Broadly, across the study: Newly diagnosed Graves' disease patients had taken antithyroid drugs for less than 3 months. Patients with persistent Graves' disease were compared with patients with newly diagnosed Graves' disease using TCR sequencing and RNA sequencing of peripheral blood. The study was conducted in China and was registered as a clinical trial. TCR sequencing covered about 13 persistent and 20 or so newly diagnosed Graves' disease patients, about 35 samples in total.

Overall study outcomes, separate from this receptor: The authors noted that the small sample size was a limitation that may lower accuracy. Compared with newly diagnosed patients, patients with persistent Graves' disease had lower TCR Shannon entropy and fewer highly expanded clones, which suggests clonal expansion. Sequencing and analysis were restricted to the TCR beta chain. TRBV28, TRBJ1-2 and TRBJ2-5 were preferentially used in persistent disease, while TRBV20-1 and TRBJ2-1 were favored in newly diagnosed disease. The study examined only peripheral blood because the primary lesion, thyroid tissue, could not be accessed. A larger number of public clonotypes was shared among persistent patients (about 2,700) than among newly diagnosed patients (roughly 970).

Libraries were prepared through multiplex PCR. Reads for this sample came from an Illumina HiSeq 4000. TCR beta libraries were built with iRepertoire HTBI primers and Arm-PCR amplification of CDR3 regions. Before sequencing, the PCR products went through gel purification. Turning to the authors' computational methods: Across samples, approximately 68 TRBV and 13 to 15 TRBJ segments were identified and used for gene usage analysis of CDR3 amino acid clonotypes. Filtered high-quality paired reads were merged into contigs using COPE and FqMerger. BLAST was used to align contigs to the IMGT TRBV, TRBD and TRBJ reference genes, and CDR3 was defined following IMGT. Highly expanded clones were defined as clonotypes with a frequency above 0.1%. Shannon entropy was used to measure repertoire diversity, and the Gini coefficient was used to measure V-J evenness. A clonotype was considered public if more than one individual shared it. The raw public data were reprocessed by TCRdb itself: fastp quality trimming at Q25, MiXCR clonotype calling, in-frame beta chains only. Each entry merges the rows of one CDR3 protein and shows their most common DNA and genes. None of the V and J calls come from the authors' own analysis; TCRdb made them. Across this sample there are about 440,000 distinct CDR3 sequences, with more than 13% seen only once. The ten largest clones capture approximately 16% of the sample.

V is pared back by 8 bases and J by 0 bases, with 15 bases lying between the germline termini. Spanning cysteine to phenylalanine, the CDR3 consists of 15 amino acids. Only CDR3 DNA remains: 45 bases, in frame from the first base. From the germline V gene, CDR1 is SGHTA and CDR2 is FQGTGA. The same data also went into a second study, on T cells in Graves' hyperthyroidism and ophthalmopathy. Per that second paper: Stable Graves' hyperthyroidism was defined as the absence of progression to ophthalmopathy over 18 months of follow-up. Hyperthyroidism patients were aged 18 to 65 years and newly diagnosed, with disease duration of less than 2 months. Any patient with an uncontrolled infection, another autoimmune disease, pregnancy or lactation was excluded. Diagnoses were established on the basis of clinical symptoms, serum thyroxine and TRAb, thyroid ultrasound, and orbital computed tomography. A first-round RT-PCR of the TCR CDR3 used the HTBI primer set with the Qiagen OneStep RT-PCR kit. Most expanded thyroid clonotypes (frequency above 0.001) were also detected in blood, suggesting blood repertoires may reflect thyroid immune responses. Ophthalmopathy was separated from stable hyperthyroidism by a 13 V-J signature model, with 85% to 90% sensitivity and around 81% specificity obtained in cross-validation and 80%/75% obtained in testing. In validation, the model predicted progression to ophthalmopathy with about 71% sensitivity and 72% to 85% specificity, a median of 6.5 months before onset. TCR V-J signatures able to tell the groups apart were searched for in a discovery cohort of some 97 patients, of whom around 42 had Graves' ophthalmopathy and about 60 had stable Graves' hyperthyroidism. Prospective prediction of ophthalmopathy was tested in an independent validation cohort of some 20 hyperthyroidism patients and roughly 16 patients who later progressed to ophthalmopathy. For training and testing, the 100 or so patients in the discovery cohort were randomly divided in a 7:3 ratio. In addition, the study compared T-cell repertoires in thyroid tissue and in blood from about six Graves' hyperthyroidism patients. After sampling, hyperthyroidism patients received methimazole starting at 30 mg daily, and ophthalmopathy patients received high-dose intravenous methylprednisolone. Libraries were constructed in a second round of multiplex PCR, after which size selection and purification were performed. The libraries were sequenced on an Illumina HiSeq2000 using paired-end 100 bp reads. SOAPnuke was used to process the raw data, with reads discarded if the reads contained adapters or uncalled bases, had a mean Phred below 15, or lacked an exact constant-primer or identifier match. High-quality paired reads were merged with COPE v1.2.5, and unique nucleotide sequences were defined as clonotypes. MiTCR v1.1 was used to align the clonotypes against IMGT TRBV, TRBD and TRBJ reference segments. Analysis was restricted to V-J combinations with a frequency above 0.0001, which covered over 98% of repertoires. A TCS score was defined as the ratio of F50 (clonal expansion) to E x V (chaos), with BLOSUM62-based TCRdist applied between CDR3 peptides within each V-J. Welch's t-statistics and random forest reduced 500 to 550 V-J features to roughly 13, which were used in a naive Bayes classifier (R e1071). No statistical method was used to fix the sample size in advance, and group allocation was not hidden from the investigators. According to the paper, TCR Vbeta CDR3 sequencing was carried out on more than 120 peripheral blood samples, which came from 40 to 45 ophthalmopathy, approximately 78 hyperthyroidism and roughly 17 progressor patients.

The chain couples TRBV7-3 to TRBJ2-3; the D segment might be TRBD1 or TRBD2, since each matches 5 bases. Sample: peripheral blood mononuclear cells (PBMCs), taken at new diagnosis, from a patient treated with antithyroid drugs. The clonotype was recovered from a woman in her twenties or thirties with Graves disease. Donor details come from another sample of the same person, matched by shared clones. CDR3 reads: CASGPLGASTDTQYF. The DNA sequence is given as TGTGCCAGCGGCCCCCTCGGGGCTAGCACAGATACGCAGTATTTT.